A selection of T cell receptor beta chains follows, all from one sample in a study of T-cell reconstitution after alpha-beta-depleted transplantation in children. In TCRdb, the PCR reads were re-called with MiXCR into one record per CDR3 protein. The sample includes about 610,000 distinct CDR3 sequences, about 10% of them seen just once. The sequencing used PBMCs from the stem cell graft donor, collected from the stem cell graft. Receptors originate from a human donor who donated a stem cell graft to a child with acute myeloid leukemia. CDR3s include the opening cysteine and the closing phenylalanine or tryptophan. The D gene is left open where the match is weak. Not every row has a clone size; where given, it reads once, few, many or a size class.

cdr3_length,v_call,j_call,clone_size,d_call,cdr3_nt,cdr3_aa
16,TRBV28,TRBJ1-5,few,NA,TGTGCCAGCAGTTTATCGTCAATCAGCCTCAATCAGCCCCAGCATTTT,CASSLSSISLNQPQHF
14,TRBV25-1,TRBJ1-6,NA,NA,TGTGCCAGCAGTGCCGGGTCTGGAGAGTCACCCCTCCACTTT,CASSAGSGESPLHF
15,TRBV18,TRBJ2-3,few,NA,TGTGCCAGCTCACCTCTACCGCAGATCACAGATACGCAGTATTTT,CASSPLPQITDTQYF
15,TRBV5-4,TRBJ1-2,NA,NA,TGTGCCAGCGGACCGGGGAGGGTGAGGGCCTATGGCTACACCTTC,CASGPGRVRAYGYTF
19,TRBV10-2,TRBJ2-7,few,TRBD2,TGCGCCAGCTGGGGAGGAAAAAGACTAGCGGGTGGGAGCTCCTACGAGCAGTACTTC,CASWGGKRLAGGSSYEQYF
13,TRBV12-3/TRBV12-4,TRBJ2-5,many,NA,TGTGCCAGCAGGCTGACAGGAAGTGGGACCCAGTACTTC,CASRLTGSGTQYF
16,TRBV5-1,TRBJ2-2,NA,NA,TGCGCCAGCAGCCTGGGACTGCAAATGAACACCGGGGAGCTGTTTTTT,CASSLGLQMNTGELFF
11,TRBV12-5,TRBJ2-5,few,NA,TGTGCTAGTGGTGCCACGGGGACCCAGTACTTC,CASGATGTQYF
15,TRBV4-2,TRBJ2-7,NA,NA,TGTGCCATTCTTGGGGCCCCCTTCGGATCCTACGAGCAGTACTTC,CAILGAPFGSYEQYF
15,TRBV12-3/TRBV12-4,TRBJ2-1,NA,NA,TGTGCCAGCAATCGAGCCCCTCTCTTCTACAATGAGCAGTTCTTC,CASNRAPLFYNEQFF
14,TRBV14,TRBJ2-3,few,NA,TGTGCCAGCAGCCAAAACAGGGGCACAGATACGCAGTATTTT,CASSQNRGTDTQYF
11,TRBV9,TRBJ2-1,many,NA,TGTGCCAGCAGCGTAGGGGATGAGCAGTTCTTC,CASSVGDEQFF
14,TRBV29-1,TRBJ1-5,many,NA,TGCAGCGTTAGAGGGGCAGGTGGGAATCAGCCCCAGCATTTT,CSVRGAGGNQPQHF
14,TRBV5-1,TRBJ2-1,NA,NA,TGCGCCAGCCGCTCCGGGGCAGGGAACAATGAGCAGTTCTTC,CASRSGAGNNEQFF
14,TRBV5-1,TRBJ1-2,many,NA,TGCGCCAGCAGCTGGGGACTCCGAAATCGTGGCTACACCTTC,CASSWGLRNRGYTF
13,TRBV7-6,TRBJ1-1,NA,NA,TGTGCCAGCAGTTCTAAGTTGAACACTGAAGCTTTCTTT,CASSSKLNTEAFF
13,TRBV20-1,TRBJ1-2,NA,TRBD1,TGCAGTGCTAGGACACAGGGGGACTATGGCTACACCTTC,CSARTQGDYGYTF
16,TRBV4-1,TRBJ1-1,NA,NA,TGCGCCAGCAGCCAAGATCCCGGCAGATTGAACACTGAAGCTTTCTTT,CASSQDPGRLNTEAFF
16,TRBV7-6,TRBJ1-6,few,TRBD1,TGTGCCAGCAGCGTGCGACCAGGGGGCGCGGAATCACCCCTCCACTTT,CASSVRPGGAESPLHF
15,TRBV12-3/TRBV12-4,TRBJ1-3,NA,NA,TGTGCCAGCACCATTCAGGGCGGCTCTGGAAACACCATATATTTT,CASTIQGGSGNTIYF
15,TRBV7-3,TRBJ2-7,NA,NA,TGTGCCAGCAGCTTAAACGCCGGCAGGGAATACGAGCAGTACTTC,CASSLNAGREYEQYF
15,TRBV5-1,TRBJ2-3,NA,NA,TGCGCCAGCAGCAAAGGGGGAGCGGGCACAGATACGCAGTATTTT,CASSKGGAGTDTQYF
16,TRBV4-3,TRBJ2-7,NA,NA,TGCGCCAGCAGCCAAGAGATGACCGGCGGGGCCTACGAGCAGTACTTC,CASSQEMTGGAYEQYF
14,TRBV29-1,TRBJ2-2,many,NA,TGCAGCGTTGACGTTTCAAAGGGCACCGGGGAGCTGTTTTTT,CSVDVSKGTGELFF
16,TRBV7-9,TRBJ2-1,NA,TRBD2,TGTGCCAGCAGCTTAGGGGGACTAGCGGGTTCCAATGAGCAGTTCTTC,CASSLGGLAGSNEQFF
13,TRBV5-1,TRBJ2-5,NA,NA,TGCGCCAGCAAACTTTCAGGGAGGGAGACCCAGTACTTC,CASKLSGRETQYF
16,TRBV7-2,TRBJ2-5,NA,TRBD2,TGTGCCAGCAGCTTAGCGCCTTTAGCGGGAGTGGAGACCCAGTACTTC,CASSLAPLAGVETQYF
10,TRBV30,TRBJ2-5,NA,TRBD2,TGTGCCTGGAGTCGAGGACTAGAGTACTTC,CAWSRGLEYF
17,TRBV6-5,TRBJ2-7,few,NA,TGTGCCAGCAGTTACAAGCCGGGACACGGGTTTCCCTACGAGCAGTACTTC,CASSYKPGHGFPYEQYF
16,TRBV24-1,TRBJ1-2,few,NA,TGTGCCACCAGTGAAGCGGCAGGAGCAAGCGACTATGGCTACACCTTC,CATSEAAGASDYGYTF
14,TRBV13,TRBJ1-4,few,NA,TGTGCCAGCAGTAAACTGGGTACAGATGAAAAACTGTTTTTT,CASSKLGTDEKLFF
15,TRBV20-1,TRBJ2-1,once,TRBD2,TGCAGTGCTAGCGAATTCGGGACTAGCGCCCACGAGCAGTTCTTC,CSASEFGTSAHEQFF